These 29 T cell receptor beta chains were sequenced from one sample in a study of OX40 agonist ivuxolimab in advanced cancers. Data came from immunoSEQ multiplex PCR; TCRdb stores just in-frame clones and leaves some out. Among 11,000 or so clones, about 80% were seen once, and the ten largest hold 16%. The source material was CD4+ or CD8+ T cells sorted from blood, sampled in a trial of the OX40 agonist ivuxolimab. The receptors were gathered from an adult with an advanced solid tumor such as melanoma, head and neck, liver or kidney cancer.

This CDR3 reads CASSPQSGGNLYNEQFF. The CDR3 nucleotides are TGTGCCAGCAGCCCCCAAAGCGGGGGGAACCTCTACAATGAGCAGTTCTTC. The rearrangement joins TRBV7-6 to TRBJ2-1; 9 nucleotides line up with TRBD2. The CDR3 runs 17 residues. Germline trimming cut 5 bases from V and 3 bases from J; bases unmatched to any gene: 11. Germline V gene sequence: CDR1 SGHVS, CDR2 FNYEAQ.

The chain is built from TRBV21-1 and TRBJ2-3; TRBD1 is the table's D call and was not checked against the DNA. TRBV21-1 is a known pseudogene. This CDR3 contains 15 residues. The DNA of the CDR3 is TGTGCCAGCACCCGCCAGCAGGGGCCCAAGGATACGCAGTATTTT. It codes for CASTRQQGPKDTQYF.

This chain connects TRBV7-9 to TRBJ1-2, with TRBD1 as a possible D gene (6 bases). This CDR3 has 13 residues. Looked up from germline, CDR1 is SEHNR and CDR2 is FQNEAQ (reference sequence). Trimming removed 4 bases at V and 6 bases at J, with 12 bases between. This CDR3 reads CASSSGTPNGYTF. The CDR3 DNA reads TGTGCCAGCAGCTCCGGGACACCCAATGGCTACACCTTC.

The rearrangement uses TRBV2 and TRBJ2-1; D is unclear. The CDR3 contains 13 residues. Germline V gene sequence: CDR1 SNHLY, CDR2 FYNNEI. V dropped 1 base and J dropped 4 bases, with 5 bases sitting between them. The CDR3 region is CASSEGIYNEQFF. CDR3 DNA: TGTGCCAGCAGTGAAGGTATATACAATGAGCAGTTCTTC.

The gene calls are TRBV27 and TRBJ1-1; D remains ambiguous. Germline V CDR1 and CDR2: MNHEY, SMNVEV (reference sequence). V shed 6 bases and J shed 0 bases, with 17 bases lying between them. This CDR3 is built from 16 residues. The CDR3 here is CASRIGPHNMNTEAFF. The CDR3 nucleotides read TGTGCCAGCAGGATCGGACCTCATAACATGAACACTGAAGCTTTCTTT.

This chain joins TRBV6-1 and TRBJ2-3, with D uncertain. Trimming pared 5 bases from V and 2 bases from J, leaving 5 bases between. CDR3 length: 12 residues. Germline V gives CDR1 MNHNS, CDR2 SASEGT. Written as DNA, the CDR3 is TGTGCCAGCAGTCTTTACACAGATACGCAGTATTTT. Protein sequence: CASSLYTDTQYF.

As DNA, the CDR3 is TGTGCAAGTCGCTTCCTAGCGGGACCCTCGGGCGAGCAGTACTTC. Its translation: CASRFLAGPSGEQYF. The chain couples TRBV12-2 to TRBJ2-7; the table gives TRBD2 as D, unverified against the DNA. TRBV12-2 is described as a pseudogene. The length of the CDR3 is 15 residues.

This chain joins TRBV30 and TRBJ1-5; D might be TRBD1 (6 bases). V lost 2 bases and J 6 bases, leaving 8 bases between the germline ends. The CDR3 contains 12 residues. CDR1 is GTSNPN, CDR2 SVGIG, per germline (reference sequence). The CDR3 spells CAWSPGVQPQHF. In DNA, the CDR3 is TGTGCCTGGAGTCCAGGGGTTCAGCCCCAGCATTTT.

This clone is termed large (0.1 to 1%). This chain links TRBV27 with TRBJ1-2; D gene uncertain. Germline V gives CDR1 MNHEY, CDR2 SMNVEV (reference sequence). The CDR3 contains 14 residues. V gave up 0 bases and J gave up 8 bases, with 13 bases separating them. The CDR3 DNA is TGTGCCAGCAGTTTATCTGCCGCCGAAGGGGGCTACACCTTC. Translating it yields CASSLSAAEGGYTF.

The rearrangement uses TRBV11-1 and TRBJ1-5; the D gene is possibly TRBD1 (5 bases). Trimming removed 0 bases at V and 0 bases at J, with 6 bases between. CDR3 length: 15 residues. Per germline, CDR1 SGHAT and CDR2 FQDESV (reference sequence). The CDR3 sequence is CASSLARDSNQPQHF. Here the CDR3 DNA reads TGTGCCAGCAGCTTAGCCAGGGATAGCAATCAGCCCCAGCATTTT.

V and J are TRBV21-1 and TRBJ2-4; the listed D gene, TRBD2, was not tested against the DNA. TRBV21-1 is designated a pseudogene. The CDR3 runs to 15 residues. CDR3: CASSKPGGAKNIQYF. The CDR3 coding sequence is TGTGCCAGCAGCAAACCCGGGGGTGCCAAAAACATTCAGTACTTC.

This chain links TRBV21-1 with TRBJ2-1; TRBD1, the D gene given by the table, was not confirmed from the DNA. TRBV21-1 is listed as a pseudogene. The CDR3 contains 17 residues. The CDR3 region is CASSKNEFRYEKNEQFF. CDR3 coding DNA: TGTGCCAGCAGCAAAAATGAGTTCAGGTACGAAAAAAATGAGCAGTTCTTC.

Within the sample, this clone is medium-sized. The CDR3 DNA is TGTGCCAGCAGTGAGTCAGCGGGGGGCGGGGATACGCAGTATTTT. It yields the protein CASSESAGGGDTQYF. This sequence joins TRBV6-1 and TRBJ2-3; TRBD2 matches at 9 bases. V shed 3 bases and J 6 bases; nucleotides not matched to a gene: 7. Per germline, CDR1 MNHNS and CDR2 SASEGT. The CDR3 is made up of 15 amino acids.

The chain uses TRBV7-9 and TRBJ2-7; 10 bases line up with TRBD1. Trimming at V came to 6 bases and at J to 7 bases, leaving 6 bases not matched to a gene. The CDR3 has 13 amino acids. Germline CDR1 SEHNR, CDR2 FQNEAQ (reference sequence). The CDR3 DNA sequence: TGTGCCAGCAGACCGGGACAGGGGAATGAGCAGTACTTC. The encoded protein is CASRPGQGNEQYF.

A remark on this clone: At one of its ends the junction is not consistent with the germline gene, which may arise from a read error. The rearrangement joins TRBV7-7 to TRBJ2-1, with TRBD1 matching 7 bases. There are 15 residues in the CDR3. The germline V gene has CDR1 SSHAT and CDR2 FNYEAQ (reference sequence). The chain's CDR3 is CASSLDRASYNEQFF. CDR3 bases: TGTGCTAGCAGTTTAGACAGGGCCTCCTACAATGAGCAGTTCTTC.

The chain combines TRBV28 with TRBJ2-7, with D tentatively TRBD1 (6 bases). The germline gives CDR1 MDHEN, CDR2 SYDVKM. This CDR3 is built from 15 residues. With 5 bases removed from V and 1 base from J, the gap between germline ends came to 15 bases. The CDR3 sequence: CASSPTGTLSYEQYF. The CDR3 DNA reads TGTGCCAGCAGTCCCACCGGGACACTGTCCTACGAGCAGTACTTC.

The chain recombines TRBV10-3 with TRBJ2-1; 10 bases map to TRBD2. The CDR3 extends over 14 amino acids. The V gene end was trimmed by 9 bases and the J gene end by 10 bases; junction bases not matched to a gene: 12. CDR1 is ENHRY and CDR2 is SYGVKD in the germline V gene. The CDR3 is CAIGEGLALAEQFF. The DNA of the CDR3 is TGTGCCATTGGGGAGGGACTAGCGCTAGCCGAGCAGTTCTTC.

This clone has more than one count but fewer than ten. The chain joins TRBV7-2 to TRBJ2-1; D unclear. The CDR3 loop spans 14 amino acids. V lost 3 bases to trimming and J lost 4 bases, with 10 bases between them. Germline V gives CDR1 SGHTA, CDR2 FQGNSA. CDR3: CASSLLQPYNEQFF. The CDR3 DNA reads as TGTGCCAGCAGCTTGCTACAACCTTACAATGAGCAGTTCTTC.

The V gene is TRBV5-4, the J gene TRBJ2-1; 7 bases fit TRBD2. V lost 4 bases to trimming and J lost 8 bases; unmatched junction nucleotides: 3. This CDR3 contains 12 residues. Germline values: CDR1 SGHNT, CDR2 YYREEE (reference sequence). CDR3 loop: CASSLTSDEQFF. DNA for the CDR3: TGTGCCAGCAGCCTCACTAGCGATGAGCAGTTCTTC.

CDR3 DNA sequence: TGTGCCACATCCGGGACAACTAACTATGGCTACACCTTC. Translated: CATSGTTNYGYTF. The rearrangement uses TRBV2 and TRBJ1-2; maybe TRBD1 (6 bases). Germline loops: CDR1 SNHLY, CDR2 FYNNEI. This CDR3 is 13 amino acids long. Trimming removed 10 bases at V and 0 bases at J, with 12 bases between.

This clone was observed a handful of times. V gene TRBV27 combines with J gene TRBJ1-2; possible D gene TRBD1, 6 bases. V lost 4 bases and J 6 bases, leaving 18 bases between the germline ends. The CDR3 is 15 amino acids. The germline V gene has CDR1 MNHEY and CDR2 SMNVEV (reference sequence). CDR3 sequence: CASSYRGRLWDGYTF. The DNA for the CDR3 is TGTGCCAGCAGTTACCGGGGGCGGCTTTGGGATGGCTACACCTTC.

The chain employs TRBV4-1 and TRBJ2-7; a weak D match, TRBD2 (5 bases). Looked up from germline, CDR1 is MGHRA and CDR2 is YSYEKL. The CDR3 extends over 13 amino acids. The V and J ends lost 0 bases and 6 bases respectively, with 9 bases between them. For the CDR3, the DNA is TGCGCCAGCAGCCAAGAAAGCGGACTCGAGCAGTACTTC. This translates into CASSQESGLEQYF.

This rearrangement joins TRBV2 to TRBJ1-1; D is unresolved. Germline V gene lookup returns CDR1 SNHLY and CDR2 FYNNEI. Trimming took off 3 bases at V and 2 bases at J, with 10 bases between the two ends. The CDR3 has 14 residues. CDR3 nucleotides: TGTGCCAGCAGTGATGGTAACAGTAACACTGAAGCTTTCTTT. Translation gives CASSDGNSNTEAFF.

This chain connects TRBV5-5 to TRBJ1-2, with TRBD1 matching 9 bases. The J segment lost 5 bases and the V segment lost 0 bases, leaving 5 bases of the junction unmatched. The CDR3 runs 15 residues. Per germline, CDR1 SGHKS and CDR2 YYEKEE (reference sequence). CDR3 sequence: CASSLDPTGGYGYTF. The CDR3 DNA sequence: TGTGCCAGCAGCTTGGATCCGACAGGGGGTTATGGCTACACCTTC. Full variable domain (missing parts from reference TRBV5-5 and TRBJ1-2): DAGVTQSPTHLIKTRGQQVTLRCSPISGHKSVSWYQQVLGQGPQFIFQYYEKEERGRGNFPDRFSARQFPNYSSELNVNALLLGDSALYLCASSLDPTGGYGYTFGSGTRLTVV.

This clone was observed a handful of times. The CDR3 DNA sequence: TGTGCCAGCAGCGACGGGACAGAACAAGAGACCCAGTACTTC. Its translation is CASSDGTEQETQYF. V gene TRBV2 combines with J gene TRBJ2-5; 7 bases fit TRBD1. Germline loops: CDR1 SNHLY, CDR2 FYNNEI. Trimming at V came to 6 bases and at J to 2 bases, leaving 6 bases not matched to a gene. CDR3 size: 14 residues.

The gene calls are TRBV4-1 and TRBJ2-2, with TRBD2 matching 7 bases. The CDR3 has 16 residues. Losses at the gene ends were 0 bases for V and 3 bases for J; bases not matched to a gene: 4. The germline V gene has CDR1 MGHRA and CDR2 YSYEKL. DNA of the CDR3: TGCGCCAGCAGCCAAGAAGCTAGCGGTTACACCGGGGAGCTGTTTTTT. It is translated as CASSQEASGYTGELFF.

A note on this clone: The junction differs from germline at one of its ends, possibly a read error. The CDR3 DNA sequence: TGTACCAGCAGTGAAAATGGGGAAACGAGCGGCTACACCTTC. Protein: CTSSENGETSGYTF. The rearrangement uses TRBV6-1 and TRBJ1-2; D not resolved. The CDR3 loop spans 14 amino acids. In germline, CDR1 is MNHNS, CDR2 SASEGT.

The sample holds a few counts of this clone. CDR3 sequence reads: CASSRTSGSMDTQYF. The CDR3 nucleotides are TGTGCCAGCAGTCGGACTAGCGGGAGTATGGATACGCAGTATTTT. The chain combines TRBV6-4 with TRBJ2-3, with 13 bases identical to TRBD2. CDR3 size: 15 residues. The germline gives CDR1 MRHNA, CDR2 SNTAGT. V shed 5 bases, J shed 6 bases, and the junction held 5 bases outside the gene matches.

For the CDR3, the DNA is TGTGCCAGCAGCAAAAGGGACAATCAGCCCCAGCATTTT. This translates into CASSKRDNQPQHF. The V call is TRBV9, the J call TRBJ1-5, with D uncertain. Deletions cut 4 bases from V and 3 bases from J, with 8 bases between. The CDR3 spans 13 residues. The germline V gene has CDR1 SGDLS and CDR2 YYNGEE.